The rows below give T cell receptor beta chains drawn from one sample of a study of cytomegalovirus exposure and HLA in healthy donors. The data were produced by immunoSEQ multiplex PCR, yet TCRdb's version contains in-frame clones alone and is incomplete. The data show about 140,000 clones, over 60% seen once. The sequencing input was PBMCs. The source is a woman aged 60-75 years in good health and CMV-seronegative. Both conserved end residues are part of each CDR3. The order of the fields is CDR3 length, V gene, J gene, CDR3 protein.

CDR3 length: 15; V gene: TRBV7-3; J gene: TRBJ2-7; CDR3 protein: CASSSSRLVPYEQYF
CDR3 length: 15; V gene: TRBV10-3; J gene: TRBJ1-6; CDR3 protein: CAISGRQGDNSPLHF
CDR3 length: 12; V gene: TRBV9; J gene: TRBJ2-7; CDR3 protein: CASGRGDYEQYF
CDR3 length: 17; V gene: TRBV7-8; J gene: TRBJ2-3; CDR3 protein: CASSLGGLAASTDTQYF
CDR3 length: 12; V gene: TRBV7-8; J gene: TRBJ2-5; CDR3 protein: CASSTGQETQYF
CDR3 length: 11; V gene: TRBV2; J gene: TRBJ2-7; CDR3 protein: CASSERLEQYF
CDR3 length: 14; V gene: TRBV18; J gene: TRBJ2-1; CDR3 protein: CISWEGPAYNEQFF
CDR3 length: 16; V gene: TRBV6-6; J gene: TRBJ1-5; CDR3 protein: CASSSPTGSGGQPQHF
CDR3 length: 13; V gene: TRBV7-2; J gene: TRBJ2-3; CDR3 protein: CASSLDRGDTQYF
CDR3 length: 15; V gene: TRBV18; J gene: TRBJ1-1; CDR3 protein: CASSPEASSNTEAFF
CDR3 length: 14; V gene: TRBV7-6; J gene: TRBJ2-7; CDR3 protein: CASSLREGSYEQYF
CDR3 length: 13; V gene: TRBV28; J gene: TRBJ1-1; CDR3 protein: CASSLWAGAEAFF
CDR3 length: 18; V gene: TRBV2; J gene: TRBJ1-1; CDR3 protein: CASSEWGQLADMNTEAFF
CDR3 length: 15; V gene: TRBV2; J gene: TRBJ2-7; CDR3 protein: CASSEETRSSYEQYF
CDR3 length: 15; V gene: TRBV28; J gene: TRBJ2-7; CDR3 protein: CASSLSGRGSYEQYF
CDR3 length: 11; V gene: TRBV29-1; J gene: TRBJ2-5; CDR3 protein: CSVEGTWTQYF
CDR3 length: 16; V gene: TRBV28; J gene: TRBJ1-2; CDR3 protein: CASSSPGHPSNYGYTF
CDR3 length: 12; V gene: TRBV6-5; J gene: TRBJ2-5; CDR3 protein: CASRGSGETQYF
CDR3 length: 13; V gene: TRBV7-6; J gene: TRBJ2-2; CDR3 protein: CASSLRGTGELFF
CDR3 length: 14; V gene: TRBV7-6; J gene: TRBJ2-5; CDR3 protein: CASSLGGGQETQYF
CDR3 length: 13; V gene: TRBV7-8; J gene: TRBJ2-5; CDR3 protein: CASSLSGAGTQYF
CDR3 length: 15; V gene: TRBV7-7; J gene: TRBJ2-5; CDR3 protein: CASSPSGGASETQYF
CDR3 length: 14; V gene: TRBV19; J gene: TRBJ2-7; CDR3 protein: CASSSGTGSHEQYF
CDR3 length: 14; V gene: TRBV4-3; J gene: TRBJ2-1; CDR3 protein: CASSQLAGDGEQFF
CDR3 length: 13; V gene: TRBV18; J gene: TRBJ2-5; CDR3 protein: CASSPTERETQYF
CDR3 length: 16; V gene: TRBV6-5; J gene: TRBJ1-5; CDR3 protein: CASSYSTRGGNRPQHF
CDR3 length: 13; V gene: TRBV28; J gene: TRBJ1-2; CDR3 protein: CASSPHRDYGYTF
CDR3 length: 16; V gene: TRBV19; J gene: TRBJ1-5; CDR3 protein: CASSSPGTPDDQPQHF
CDR3 length: 15; V gene: TRBV6-5; J gene: TRBJ2-1; CDR3 protein: CASANTGGAHNEQFF
CDR3 length: 15; V gene: TRBV5-1; J gene: TRBJ2-3; CDR3 protein: CASSLVSRGTDTQYF
CDR3 length: 17; V gene: TRBV19; J gene: TRBJ1-6; CDR3 protein: CASSRESTGGFGSPLHF
CDR3 length: 16; V gene: TRBV5-4; J gene: TRBJ2-1; CDR3 protein: CASSKIAGGPNNEQFF
CDR3 length: 16; V gene: TRBV4-3; J gene: TRBJ2-5; CDR3 protein: CASSQGTSGDQETQYF
CDR3 length: 14; V gene: TRBV27; J gene: TRBJ1-5; CDR3 protein: CASSLWGRNQPQHF
CDR3 length: 17; V gene: TRBV4-1; J gene: TRBJ2-3; CDR3 protein: CASSQDGTSGISDTQYF
CDR3 length: 12; V gene: TRBV27; J gene: TRBJ1-2; CDR3 protein: CATGGAVGGYTF
CDR3 length: 14; V gene: TRBV27; J gene: TRBJ2-1; CDR3 protein: CASSLLLADNEQFF
CDR3 length: 14; V gene: TRBV7-9; J gene: TRBJ2-5; CDR3 protein: CASSLGQNQETQYF
CDR3 length: 16; V gene: TRBV7-9; J gene: TRBJ2-2; CDR3 protein: CASSTEDSITTGELFF
CDR3 length: 14; V gene: TRBV2; J gene: TRBJ1-1; CDR3 protein: CASSDQGGIAEAFF
CDR3 length: 19; V gene: TRBV5-1; J gene: TRBJ2-1; CDR3 protein: CALRWGRLAGGPWDNEQFF
CDR3 length: 12; V gene: TRBV28; J gene: TRBJ2-7; CDR3 protein: CASQGGLYEQYF
CDR3 length: 16; V gene: TRBV6-6; J gene: TRBJ2-5; CDR3 protein: CASRAGSYGFQETQYF